This TCR beta chain was recorded in a study of T-cell memory formation after mild COVID-19. Overall study: Largely, the TCR clusters proved donor specific.

Whole-study results and caveats: Clones that contracted from day 15 to 85 had balanced CD4/CD8; later expanders were CD4+ biased. In pre-infection memory, a portion of responding clones appeared, which suggested that cross-reactive memory joined. Most CD4+ clones that shrank were in CM and EM, while CD8+ ones turned up in EMRA.

Trimming left V 0 bases short and J 4 bases short, with 9 bases between. The CDR3 consists of 13 residues. Looked up from germline, CDR1 is DFQATT and CDR2 is SNEGSKA (reference sequence). TCRdb re-called the 5' RACE reads through MiXCR, storing one row per CDR3 protein. This sample yields fewer than 350,000 distinct CDR3 sequences, of which around an eighth are seen a single time; around a fifth belongs to the top ten. This clonotype turned up a few times. No antigen is known for it. The sequence was obtained from a man aged 18-30 years who had mild COVID-19 (a few samples of this study predate the infection). Cell type and time point are not known. Sequencing was carried out using PBMCs or a T cell subset sorted from them (not recorded which). V and J are TRBV20-1 and TRBJ2-5, with unresolved D. This CDR3 reads CSARDSPGETQYF. DNA for the CDR3: TGCAGTGCTAGAGACAGCCCCGGAGAGACCCAGTACTTC.